Listed here are 10 T cell receptor beta chains from one sample, sequenced in a study of tumor and adjacent non-tumor tissue in lung cancer. The library came from three nested PCR rounds adapted from ARM-PCR protocols. A single record per CDR3 protein comes from TCRdb applying MiXCR to the multiplex PCR reads. Counted here are around 210,000 distinct CDR3 sequences, 71% occurring once; the ten biggest clones make up 25%. RNA was extracted from bulk tissue without any cell sorting. The sample comprised lung tumor tissue. The receptor set was obtained from a man aged 55 to 70 with non-small cell lung cancer.

On this clonotype: The junction differs from germline at one of its ends, possibly a read error. This chain uses TRBV6-5 with TRBJ1-6, with 8 nucleotides matching TRBD1. Germline values: CDR1 MNHEY, CDR2 SVGAGI. The CDR3 contains 14 residues. This CDR3 is CASRFRQGNSPLYF. The CDR3 region has the DNA TGTGCCAGCAGATTTCGACAGGGGAATTCACCCCTCTACTTT.

A word on this clonotype: No conserved phenylalanine or tryptophan is present at the end of the CDR3, so a read error is the likely explanation. The chain joins TRBV12-3 or TRBV12-4 to TRBJ1-1, with 8 bases matching TRBD1. The CDR3 covers 13 residues. V lost 7 bases, J lost 4 bases, and 5 bases stayed unmatched. CDR3 sequence: CASTLGQGTEAFY. In nucleotides, the CDR3 is TGTGCCAGCACCCTCGGACAGGGCACTGAAGCTTTCTAT.

This clonotype was picked up a small number of times. The V call is TRBV6-6, the J call TRBJ1-2, with 8 bases identical to TRBD1. J was trimmed by 7 bases and V by 5 bases; bases with no gene match: 12. The length of the CDR3 is 15 residues. Germline V CDR1 and CDR2: MNHNY, SVGAGI (reference sequence). The CDR3 protein is CASSQSNRGFSGYTF. Here the CDR3 DNA reads TGTGCCAGCAGTCAAAGCAACAGGGGGTTCTCTGGCTACACCTTC.

Concerning this clonotype itself: A read error may produce the germline difference seen at one junction end. This chain links TRBV4-2 with TRBJ1-3; D is unclear. The CDR3 loop spans 13 amino acids. Per germline, CDR1 LGHNA and CDR2 YNFKEQ. The CDR3 region is CASSQDFENNIYF. The CDR3 DNA reads as TGTGCCAGCAGCCAAGATTTCGAAAACAACATATATTTT.

Many counts were recorded for this clonotype. V and J are TRBV10-2 and TRBJ1-1; D call uncertain. The ends were cut back, 7 bases at V and 1 base at J, with 13 bases in the middle. This CDR3 is 14 amino acids long. Germline V lookup: CDR1 WSHSY, CDR2 SAAADI. CDR3 sequence: CASTGNSKNTEAFF. The CDR3 DNA reads as TGCGCCAGCACTGGGAACAGCAAGAACACTGAAGCTTTCTTT.

The chain has TRBV13 and TRBJ1-3; D gene unclear. The V end was cut by 2 bases, the J end by 2 bases, with 7 bases between. Germline V CDR1 and CDR2: PRHDT, FYEKMQ (reference sequence). CDR3 size: 14 residues. In nucleotides, the CDR3 is TGTGCCAGCAGCTTACAGGTGACTGGAAACACCATATATTTT. Protein product: CASSLQVTGNTIYF.

This chain joins TRBV20-1 and TRBJ2-7, with 11 bases lining up with TRBD2. V was pared by 3 bases and J by 7 bases, with 8 bases of the junction left unmatched. The CDR3 has 14 amino acids. Germline CDR1 and CDR2: DFQATT and SNEGSKA (reference sequence). The DNA of the CDR3 is TGCAGTGCTAGGCAACTAGCGGGAGCACGAGAGCAGTACTTC. Translating gives CSARQLAGAREQYF.

With regard to this clonotype: No conserved phenylalanine or tryptophan ends this CDR3, so it is likely a read error. No DNA is shown, since the ends of the CDR3 on it are uncertain; the CDR3 is the one TCRdb lists. The V gene is TRBV20-1, the J gene TRBJ1-2; the D call of TRBD1 is as the table states it, not checked on the DNA. Inclusive of both ends, the CDR3 amounts to 15 amino acids. Germline CDR1 reads DFQATT; CDR2 reads SNEGSKA (reference sequence). CDR3 in amino acids: CSARDLQGGGYGYAI.

This clonotype was seen repeatedly, ten times or more. This chain joins TRBV20-1 and TRBJ1-4, with a tentative D call TRBD1 (5 bases). The CDR3 loop spans 14 amino acids. Germline loops: CDR1 DFQATT, CDR2 SNEGSKA (reference sequence). V was trimmed by 0 bases and J by 6 bases, leaving 11 bases between them. CDR3 DNA: TGCAGTGCTAGAGATCCAGGGAGGGATGAAAAACTGTTTTTT. Its translation is CSARDPGRDEKLFF.

In this sample, this clonotype turned up once. This CDR3 reads CASSQGYRAGPTYEQYF. CDR3 in DNA: TGTGCCAGCAGCCAAGGGTATAGGGCCGGCCCAACCTACGAGCAGTACTTC. The chain joins TRBV4-2 to TRBJ2-7; the D is unclear. The CDR3 is made up of 17 amino acids. The germline CDR1 and CDR2 sequences are LGHNA and YNFKEQ. V gave up 1 base and J gave up 2 bases, with 18 bases separating them.